This TCR beta chain was recorded in a study of cytomegalovirus exposure and HLA in healthy donors. 60 Vbeta and 13 Jbeta primers were used in PCR. The assay was immunoSEQ multiplex PCR, and TCRdb's table has in-frame clones only and misses some. The table lists roughly 88,000 clones, more than 75% of them singletons. This receptor was obtained from a man under 40 in good health and CMV-seropositive. Sequencing input: PBMCs.

The CDR3 sequence: CASSLRQGGNEQFF. The CDR3 DNA reads as TGTGCCAGCAGTTTAAGACAGGGTGGGAATGAGCAGTTCTTC. This chain connects TRBV27 to TRBJ2-1; 7 bases agree with TRBD1. V shed 2 bases and J 7 bases; nucleotides not matched to a gene: 5. The V gene's germline CDR1 is MNHEY and CDR2 SMNVEV (reference sequence). This CDR3 spans 14 amino acids.